The T cell receptor beta chain under discussion was sequenced for a study of T cells in Graves' hyperthyroidism and ophthalmopathy. Germline V gene sequence: CDR1 SGDLS, CDR2 YYNGEE. This CDR3 is 15 amino acids long. V was pared by 2 bases and J by 4 bases, with 6 bases of the junction left unmatched. TCR beta CDR3 region amplification was performed from RNA transcripts. A first-round RT-PCR of the TCR CDR3 used the HTBI primer set. MiXCR, applied by TCRdb to the multiplex PCR reads, yields one record per CDR3 protein. The sample has roughly 350,000 distinct CDR3 sequences, approximately 14% seen once; the top ten hold roughly a fifth. This clonotype was recorded at least ten times.

Material for sequencing was blood. The chain couples TRBV9 to TRBJ1-1, with 9 bases that match TRBD1. The clonotype was recovered from a woman under 40 with Graves' ophthalmopathy. CDR3 nucleotides: TGTGCCAGCAGCGTGCTACAGGGGGCGGTCACTGAAGCTTTCTTT. Translation gives CASSVLQGAVTEAFF.